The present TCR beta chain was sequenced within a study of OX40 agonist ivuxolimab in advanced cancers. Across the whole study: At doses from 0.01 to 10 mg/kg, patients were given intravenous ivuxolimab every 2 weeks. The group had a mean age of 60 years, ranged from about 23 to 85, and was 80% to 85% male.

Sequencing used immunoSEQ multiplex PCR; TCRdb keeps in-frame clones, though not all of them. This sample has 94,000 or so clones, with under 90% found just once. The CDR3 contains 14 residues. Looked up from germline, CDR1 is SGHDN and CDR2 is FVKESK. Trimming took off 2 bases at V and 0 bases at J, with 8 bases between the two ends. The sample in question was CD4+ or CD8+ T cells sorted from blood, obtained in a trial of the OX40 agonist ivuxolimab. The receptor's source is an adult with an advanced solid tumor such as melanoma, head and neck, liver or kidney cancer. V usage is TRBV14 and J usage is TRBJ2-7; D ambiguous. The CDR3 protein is CASSQRPSSYEQYF. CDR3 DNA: TGTGCCAGCAGCCAACGCCCATCCTCCTACGAGCAGTACTTC.